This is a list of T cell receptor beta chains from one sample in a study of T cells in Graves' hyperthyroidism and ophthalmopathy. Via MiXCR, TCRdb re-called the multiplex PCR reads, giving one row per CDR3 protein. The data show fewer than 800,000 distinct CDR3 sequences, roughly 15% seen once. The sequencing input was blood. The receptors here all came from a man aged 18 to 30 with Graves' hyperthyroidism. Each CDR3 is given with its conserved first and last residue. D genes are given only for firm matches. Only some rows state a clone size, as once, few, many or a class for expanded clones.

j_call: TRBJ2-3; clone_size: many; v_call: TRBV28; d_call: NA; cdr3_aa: CASSEGDTQYF; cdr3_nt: TGTGCCAGCAGTGAGGGAGATACGCAGTATTTT
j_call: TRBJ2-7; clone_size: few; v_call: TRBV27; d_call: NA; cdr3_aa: CASSNGPAYEQYF; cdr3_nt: TGTGCCAGCAGTAACGGCCCCGCCTACGAGCAGTACTTC
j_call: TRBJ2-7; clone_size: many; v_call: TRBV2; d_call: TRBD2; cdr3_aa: CASSEGLAGEPLSYEQYF; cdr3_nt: TGTGCCAGCAGTGAAGGGCTAGCGGGAGAGCCCCTCTCCTACGAGCAGTACTTC
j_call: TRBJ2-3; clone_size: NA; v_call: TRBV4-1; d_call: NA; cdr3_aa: CASSQILQRDTQYF; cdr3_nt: TGCGCCAGCAGCCAGATTTTGCAGCGGGATACGCAGTATTTT
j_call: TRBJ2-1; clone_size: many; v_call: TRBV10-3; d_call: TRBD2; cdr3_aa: CAISELIGGRAKNNEQFF; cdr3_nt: TGTGCCATCAGTGAGTTGATTGGCGGGAGGGCCAAAAACAATGAGCAGTTCTTC
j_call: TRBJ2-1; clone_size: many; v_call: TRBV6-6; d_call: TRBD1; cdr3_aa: CASSYSGTGNNEQFF; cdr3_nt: TGTGCCAGCAGCTACTCCGGGACAGGGAACAATGAGCAGTTCTTC
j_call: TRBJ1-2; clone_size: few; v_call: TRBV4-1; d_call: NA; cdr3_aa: CASSQDSLNYGYTF; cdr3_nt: TGCGCCAGCAGCCAAGACTCACTTAACTATGGCTACACCTTC
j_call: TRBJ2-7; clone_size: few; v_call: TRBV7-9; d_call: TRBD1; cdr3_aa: CASSLGQGVSHEQYF; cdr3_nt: TGTGCCAGCAGCTTGGGCCAGGGGGTCTCCCACGAGCAGTACTTC
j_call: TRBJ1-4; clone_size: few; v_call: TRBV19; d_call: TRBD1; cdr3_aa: CASTRDSLSLTNEKLFF; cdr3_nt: TGTGCCAGCACCCGGGACAGCCTATCTCTAACTAATGAAAAACTGTTTTTT
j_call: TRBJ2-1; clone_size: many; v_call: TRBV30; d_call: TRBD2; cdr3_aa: CAWITSGSYNEQFF; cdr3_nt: TGTGCCTGGATAACTAGCGGGAGTTACAATGAGCAGTTCTTC
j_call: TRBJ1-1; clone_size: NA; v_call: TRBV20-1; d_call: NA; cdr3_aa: CSAGRGREAFF; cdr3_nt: TGCAGTGCTGGACGGGGTCGGGAAGCTTTCTTT
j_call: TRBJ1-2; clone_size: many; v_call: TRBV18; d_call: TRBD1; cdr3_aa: CASSPPGTGGLGYTF; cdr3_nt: TGTGCCAGCTCACCGCCCGGGACAGGGGGTCTCGGCTACACCTTC
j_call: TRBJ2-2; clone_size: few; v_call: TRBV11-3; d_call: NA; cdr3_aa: CASSSTNTRVGELFF; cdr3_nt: TGTGCCAGCAGCTCAACTAATACAAGGGTCGGGGAGCTGTTTTTT
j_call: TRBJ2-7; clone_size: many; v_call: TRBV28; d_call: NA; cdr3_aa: CASSLAPPEEQYF; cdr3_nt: TGTGCCAGCAGTTTAGCCCCCCCAGAGGAGCAGTACTTC
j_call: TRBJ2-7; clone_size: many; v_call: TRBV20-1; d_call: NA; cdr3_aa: CSARSTKGYEQYF; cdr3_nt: TGCAGTGCTAGATCGACGAAGGGGTACGAGCAGTACTTC
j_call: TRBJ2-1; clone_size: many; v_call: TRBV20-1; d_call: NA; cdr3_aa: CSAREMGSPSEQFF; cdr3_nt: TGCAGTGCTAGAGAGATGGGCAGCCCTTCGGAGCAGTTCTTC
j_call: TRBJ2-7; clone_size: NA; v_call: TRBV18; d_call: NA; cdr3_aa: CASSPPSGLGSYEQYF; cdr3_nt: TGTGCCAGCTCACCACCATCAGGTCTAGGCTCCTACGAGCAGTACTTC
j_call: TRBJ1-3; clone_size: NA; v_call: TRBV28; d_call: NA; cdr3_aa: CASSLVPFSGNTIYF; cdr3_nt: TGTGCCAGCAGTTTAGTACCCTTCTCTGGAAACACCATATATTTT
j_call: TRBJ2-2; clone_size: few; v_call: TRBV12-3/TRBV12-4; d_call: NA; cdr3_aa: CASRGRTGELFF; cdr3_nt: TGTGCCAGCCGGGGACGAACCGGGGAGCTGTTTTTT
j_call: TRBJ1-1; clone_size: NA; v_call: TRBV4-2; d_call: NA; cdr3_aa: CASDLANTEAFF; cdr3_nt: TGTGCCAGCGATCTAGCGAACACTGAAGCTTTCTTT
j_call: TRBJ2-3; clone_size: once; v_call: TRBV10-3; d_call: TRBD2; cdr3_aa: CAISRTSGRADTQYF; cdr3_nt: TGTGCCATCAGTCGGACTAGCGGGAGGGCAGATACGCAGTATTTT
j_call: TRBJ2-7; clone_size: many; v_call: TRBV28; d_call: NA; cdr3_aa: CASSSNPYEQYF; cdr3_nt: TGTGCCAGCAGTTCCAACCCCTACGAGCAGTACTTC
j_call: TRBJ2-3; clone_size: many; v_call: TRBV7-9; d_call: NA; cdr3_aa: CASSPITADTQYF; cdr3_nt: TGTGCCAGCAGTCCCATCACAGCTGATACGCAGTATTTT
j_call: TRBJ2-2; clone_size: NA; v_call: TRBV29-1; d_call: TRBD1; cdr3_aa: CSVEGQTNTGELFF; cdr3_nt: TGCAGCGTTGAGGGACAGACTAACACCGGGGAGCTGTTTTTT
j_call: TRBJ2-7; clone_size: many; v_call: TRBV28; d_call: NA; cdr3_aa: CASSPQGHEQYF; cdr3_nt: TGTGCCAGCAGTCCCCAGGGACACGAGCAGTACTTC
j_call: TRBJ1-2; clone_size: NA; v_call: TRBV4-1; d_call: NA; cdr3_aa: CASSQDLGGYTF; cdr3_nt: TGCGCCAGCAGCCAAGATCTGGGTGGCTACACCTTC
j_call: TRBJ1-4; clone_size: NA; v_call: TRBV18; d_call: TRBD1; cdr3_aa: CASSPPRTGGEKLFF; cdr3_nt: TGTGCCAGCTCACCCCCCAGGACAGGTGGTGAAAAACTGTTTTTT
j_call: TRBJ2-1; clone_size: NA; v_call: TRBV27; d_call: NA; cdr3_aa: CASTSLGGRNEQFF; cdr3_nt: TGTGCCAGCACGTCCCTTGGGGGGCGGAATGAGCAGTTCTTC
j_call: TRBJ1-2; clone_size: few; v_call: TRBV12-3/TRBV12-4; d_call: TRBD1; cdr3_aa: CASSTTGQGYGYTF; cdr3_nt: TGTGCCAGCAGTACTACGGGACAGGGTTACGGCTACACCTTC
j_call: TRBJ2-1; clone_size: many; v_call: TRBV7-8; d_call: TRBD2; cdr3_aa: CASGLVGGNEQFF; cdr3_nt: TGTGCCAGCGGACTAGTTGGAGGGAATGAGCAGTTCTTC
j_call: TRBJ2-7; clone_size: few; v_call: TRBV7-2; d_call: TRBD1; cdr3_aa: CASSTSTGTSYEQYF; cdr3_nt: TGTGCCAGCAGCACCTCGACAGGGACCTCCTACGAGCAGTACTTC
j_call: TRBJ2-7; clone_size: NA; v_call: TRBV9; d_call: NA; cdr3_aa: CASSVSPTYEQYF; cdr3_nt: TGTGCCAGCAGCGTCAGTCCGACCTACGAGCAGTACTTC
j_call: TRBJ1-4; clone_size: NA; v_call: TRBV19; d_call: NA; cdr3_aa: CASSIRAGRNEKLFF; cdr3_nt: TGTGCCAGTAGTATTCGGGCAGGCAGGAATGAAAAACTGTTTTTT
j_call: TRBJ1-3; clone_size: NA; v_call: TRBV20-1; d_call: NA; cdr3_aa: CSAHQGHPGNTIYF; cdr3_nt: TGCAGTGCTCACCAGGGTCACCCTGGAAACACCATATATTTT
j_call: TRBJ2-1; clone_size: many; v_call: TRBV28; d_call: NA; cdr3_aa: CATTPPPPGKDEQFF; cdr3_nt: TGTGCCACCACCCCCCCCCCGCCGGGAAAAGATGAGCAGTTCTTC
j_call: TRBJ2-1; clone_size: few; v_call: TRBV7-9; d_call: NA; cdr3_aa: CASSVQGDEQFF; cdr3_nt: TGTGCCAGCAGCGTACAGGGAGATGAGCAGTTCTTC
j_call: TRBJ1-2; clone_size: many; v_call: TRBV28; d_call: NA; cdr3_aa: CASSLPGDYGYTF; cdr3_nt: TGTGCCAGCAGTTTGCCAGGCGACTATGGCTACACCTTC
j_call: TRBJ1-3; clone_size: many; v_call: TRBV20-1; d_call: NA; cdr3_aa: CSARSRANTIYF; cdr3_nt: TGCAGTGCTAGGTCCAGGGCTAACACCATATATTTT
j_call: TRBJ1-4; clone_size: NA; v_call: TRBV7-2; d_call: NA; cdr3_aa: CASSPPAIGATNEKLFF; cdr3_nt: TGTGCCAGCAGCCCACCGGCGATCGGTGCAACTAATGAAAAACTGTTTTTT
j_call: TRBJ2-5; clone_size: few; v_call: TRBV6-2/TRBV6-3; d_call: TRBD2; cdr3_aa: CASSYLAGVKTQYF; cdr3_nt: TGTGCCAGCAGTTACCTAGCGGGAGTAAAGACCCAGTACTTC
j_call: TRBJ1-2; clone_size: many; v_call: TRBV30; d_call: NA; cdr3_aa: CAWSRTARDGYTF; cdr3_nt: TGTGCCTGGAGCCGTACGGCCAGGGATGGCTACACCTTC
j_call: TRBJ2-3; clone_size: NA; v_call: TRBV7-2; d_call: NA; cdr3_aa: CASSPDPPRGTDTQYF; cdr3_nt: TGTGCCAGCAGCCCCGACCCTCCCAGGGGAACAGATACGCAGTATTTT
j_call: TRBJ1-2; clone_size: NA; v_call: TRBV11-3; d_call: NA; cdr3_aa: CASSHDRSPGGYTF; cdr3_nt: TGTGCCAGCAGCCATGACAGGTCGCCCGGCGGCTACACCTTC
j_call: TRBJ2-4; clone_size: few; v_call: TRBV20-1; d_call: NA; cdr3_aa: CSARRNRDPNIQYF; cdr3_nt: TGCAGTGCTAGGCGTAACAGGGATCCAAACATTCAGTACTTC
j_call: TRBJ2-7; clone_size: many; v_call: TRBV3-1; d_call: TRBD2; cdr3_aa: CASSQRRASGYEQYF; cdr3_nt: TGTGCCAGCAGCCAACGAAGGGCTAGCGGCTACGAGCAGTACTTC
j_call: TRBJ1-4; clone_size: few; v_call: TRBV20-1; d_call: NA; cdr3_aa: CSASGGTNEKLFF; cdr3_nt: TGCAGTGCTAGTGGTGGTACTAATGAAAAACTGTTTTTT
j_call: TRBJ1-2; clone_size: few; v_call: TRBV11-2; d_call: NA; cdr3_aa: CASSLEWGDLYGYTF; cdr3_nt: TGTGCCAGCAGCTTAGAGTGGGGGGACCTCTATGGCTACACCTTC
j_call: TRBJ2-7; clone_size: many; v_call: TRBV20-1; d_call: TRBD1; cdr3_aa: CSAKSWTGTIYEQYF; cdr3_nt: TGCAGTGCGAAATCTTGGACAGGGACGATATACGAGCAGTACTTC
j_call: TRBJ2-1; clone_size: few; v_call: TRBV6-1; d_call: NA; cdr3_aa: CASIARSSYNEQFF; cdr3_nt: TGTGCCAGCATAGCGAGGAGCTCCTACAATGAGCAGTTCTTC
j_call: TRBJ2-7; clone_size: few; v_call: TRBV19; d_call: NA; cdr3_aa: CASSIGGRPYEQYF; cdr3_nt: TGTGCCAGTAGTATTGGGGGCAGGCCTTACGAGCAGTACTTC
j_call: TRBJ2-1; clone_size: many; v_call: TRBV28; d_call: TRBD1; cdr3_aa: CASSPGQGARSYNEQFF; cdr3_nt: TGTGCCAGCAGTCCCGGACAGGGGGCCCGTTCCTACAATGAGCAGTTCTTC
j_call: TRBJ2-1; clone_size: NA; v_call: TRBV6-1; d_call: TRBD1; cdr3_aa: CASSAGQGVNEQFF; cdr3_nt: TGTGCCAGCAGTGCAGGACAGGGGGTCAATGAGCAGTTCTTC
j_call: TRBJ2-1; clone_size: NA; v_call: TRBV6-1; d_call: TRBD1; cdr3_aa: CASTGQGALDEQFF; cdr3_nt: TGTGCCAGCACCGGGCAGGGGGCGTTGGATGAGCAGTTCTTC
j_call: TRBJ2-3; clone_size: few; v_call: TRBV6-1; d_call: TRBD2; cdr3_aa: CASSIAGGGDTQYF; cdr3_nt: TGTGCCAGCAGTATAGCGGGAGGGGGAGATACGCAGTATTTT
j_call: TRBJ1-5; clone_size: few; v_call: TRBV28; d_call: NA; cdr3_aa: CASTRSGGLRQPQHF; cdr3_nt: TGTGCCAGCACTCGATCGGGAGGGCTACGCCAGCCCCAGCATTTT